A single TCR beta chain is shown here with its context. This sample stems from a study of blood T cell repertoires in COVID-19. The assay was immunoSEQ multiplex PCR, and TCRdb's table has in-frame clones only and misses some. The sample lists about 120,000 clones; roughly 85% were seen once. The CDR3 length is 15 residues. Trimming cost V 3 bases and J 4 bases; bases outside gene matches: 7. Germline V lookup: CDR1 SGDLS, CDR2 YYNGEE. The chain joins TRBV9 to TRBJ2-7; 10 positions match TRBD1. The sequence was obtained from a man of 80 years or more with active or convalescent COVID-19. The sample taken for sequencing was peripheral blood. This chain's CDR3 is CASSARQGAGYEQYF. CDR3 bases: TGTGCCAGCAGCGCCCGACAGGGGGCAGGGTACGAGCAGTACTTC.